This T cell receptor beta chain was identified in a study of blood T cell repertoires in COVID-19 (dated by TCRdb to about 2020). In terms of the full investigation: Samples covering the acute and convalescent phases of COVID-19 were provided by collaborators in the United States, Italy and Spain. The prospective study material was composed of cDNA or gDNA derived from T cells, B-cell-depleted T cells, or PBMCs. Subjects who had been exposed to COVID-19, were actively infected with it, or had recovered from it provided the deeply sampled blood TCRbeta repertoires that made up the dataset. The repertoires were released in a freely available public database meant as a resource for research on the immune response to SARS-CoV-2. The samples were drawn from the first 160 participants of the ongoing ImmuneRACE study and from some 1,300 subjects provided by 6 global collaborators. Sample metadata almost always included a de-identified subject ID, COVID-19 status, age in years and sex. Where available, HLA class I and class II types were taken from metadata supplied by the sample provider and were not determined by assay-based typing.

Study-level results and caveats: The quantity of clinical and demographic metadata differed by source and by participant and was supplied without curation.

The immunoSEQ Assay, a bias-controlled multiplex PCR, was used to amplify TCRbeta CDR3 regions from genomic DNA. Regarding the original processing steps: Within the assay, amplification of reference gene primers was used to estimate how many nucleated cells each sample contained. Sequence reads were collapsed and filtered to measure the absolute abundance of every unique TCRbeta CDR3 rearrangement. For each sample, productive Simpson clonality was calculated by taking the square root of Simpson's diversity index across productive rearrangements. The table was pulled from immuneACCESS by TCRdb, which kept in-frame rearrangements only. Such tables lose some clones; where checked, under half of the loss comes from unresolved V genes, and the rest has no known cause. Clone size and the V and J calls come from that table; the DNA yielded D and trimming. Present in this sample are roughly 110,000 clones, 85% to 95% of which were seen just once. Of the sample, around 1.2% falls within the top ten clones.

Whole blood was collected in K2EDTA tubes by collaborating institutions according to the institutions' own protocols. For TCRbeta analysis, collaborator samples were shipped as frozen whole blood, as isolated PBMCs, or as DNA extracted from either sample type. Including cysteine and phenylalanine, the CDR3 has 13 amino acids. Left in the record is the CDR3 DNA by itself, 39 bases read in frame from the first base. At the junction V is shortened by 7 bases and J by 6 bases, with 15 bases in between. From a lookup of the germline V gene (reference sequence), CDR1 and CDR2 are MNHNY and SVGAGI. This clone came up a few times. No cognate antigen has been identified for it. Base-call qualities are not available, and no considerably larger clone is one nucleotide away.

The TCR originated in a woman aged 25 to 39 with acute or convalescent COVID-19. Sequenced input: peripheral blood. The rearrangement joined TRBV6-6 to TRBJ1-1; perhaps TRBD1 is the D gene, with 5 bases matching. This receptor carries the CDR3 CASTPPGRAEAFF. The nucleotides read TGTGCCAGCACCCCCCCAGGGAGGGCTGAAGCTTTCTTT.